Here is one TCR beta chain with its context. Its specificity is not known. Sequencing used immunoSEQ multiplex PCR; TCRdb keeps in-frame clones, though not all of them. The sample yields 35,000 to 45,000 clones, less than 70% seen once. Sequencing was preceded by expansion of antigen-specific CD4+ T cells with viral peptide pools in the ViraFEST assay. A roughly 10-day culture period preceded the isolation of CD4+ T cells. Vaccinated participants had no history of SARS-CoV-2 infection and tested negative for nucleocapsid antibodies. These data come from a study of vaccination effects on CD4 cells after COVID-19. Findings of the study overall: Clones from infection and from vaccination both contracted markedly late after vaccination.

Germline V CDR1 and CDR2: KGHSH, LQKENI. There are 16 residues in the CDR3. V was clipped by 6 bases and J by 0 bases, with 18 bases between them. The chain links TRBV18 to TRBJ2-7; the D gene could be TRBD1 or TRBD2 (5 bases each). The sequence was collected from a human donor who received a COVID-19 vaccine. Sequenced here: CD4+ T cells from PBMCs cultured with HCoV-OC43 spike peptides, sampled before COVID-19 vaccination. Subset given: HCoV-OC43 spike overlapping peptide pool stimulation. The CDR3 reads CASSHMGPTSSYEQYF. The DNA of the CDR3 is TGTGCCAGCTCCCACATGGGACCGACGAGCTCCTACGAGCAGTACTTC.